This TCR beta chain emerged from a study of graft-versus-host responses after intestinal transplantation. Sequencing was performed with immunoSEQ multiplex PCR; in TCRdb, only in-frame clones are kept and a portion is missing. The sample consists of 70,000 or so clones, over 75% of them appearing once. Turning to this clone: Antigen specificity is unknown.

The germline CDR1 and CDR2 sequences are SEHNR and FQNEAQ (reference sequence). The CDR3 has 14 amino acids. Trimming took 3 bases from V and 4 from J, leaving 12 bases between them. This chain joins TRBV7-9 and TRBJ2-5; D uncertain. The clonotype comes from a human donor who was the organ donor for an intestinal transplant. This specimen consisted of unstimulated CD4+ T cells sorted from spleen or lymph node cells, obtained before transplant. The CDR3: CASSFSLDGETQYF. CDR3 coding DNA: TGTGCCAGCAGCTTCTCCCTAGATGGAGAGACCCAGTACTTC.